The clone carrying this TCR beta chain was counted only a few times. No antigen is known for it. These data come from a study of T cell responses to AZD1222 COVID-19 vaccine. Points from the study as a whole: Vaccine-associated CD4 TCRs spanned spike, dominant at 160-218 and 743-854.

The repertoire was sequenced with immunoSEQ multiplex PCR; TCRdb's copy has only in-frame clones and lacks some. The sample has approximately 100,000 clones, about 91% seen once. The V segment lost 0 bases and the J segment 8 bases; nucleotides outside the gene matches: 3. The CDR3 spans 15 residues. The V gene's germline CDR1 is SGHVS and CDR2 FNYEAQ. This receptor was taken from an adult in good health. The chain carries TRBV7-6 and TRBJ2-1; 11 bases agree with TRBD2. Material: peripheral blood, obtained on day 0 of AZD1222 vaccination. Written as DNA, the CDR3 is TGTGCCAGCAGCTTAGCTAGCGGGAGGGCCGATGAGCAGTTCTTC. Translating it yields CASSLASGRADEQFF.